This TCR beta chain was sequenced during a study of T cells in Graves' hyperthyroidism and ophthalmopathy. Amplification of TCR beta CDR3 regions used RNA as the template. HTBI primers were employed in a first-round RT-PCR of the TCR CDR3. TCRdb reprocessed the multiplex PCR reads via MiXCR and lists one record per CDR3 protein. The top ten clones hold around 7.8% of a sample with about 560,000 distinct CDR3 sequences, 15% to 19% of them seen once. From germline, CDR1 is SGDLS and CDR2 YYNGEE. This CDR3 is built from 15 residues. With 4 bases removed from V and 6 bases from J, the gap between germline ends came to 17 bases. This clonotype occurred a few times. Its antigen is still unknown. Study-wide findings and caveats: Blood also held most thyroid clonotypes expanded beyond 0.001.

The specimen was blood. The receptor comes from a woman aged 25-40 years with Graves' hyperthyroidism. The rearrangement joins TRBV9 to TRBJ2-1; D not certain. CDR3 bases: TGTGCCAGCAGCTACCGGGCCCAATGGGGCAATGAGCAGTTCTTC. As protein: CASSYRAQWGNEQFF.